Listed below are T cell receptor beta chains from one sample, sequenced in a study of shared clonotypes between healthy human individuals. Here immunoSEQ multiplex PCR was the method, and the copy in TCRdb shows in-frame clones only, minus some. Counted here are some 1,600,000 clones, 95% to 99% occurring once; the ten biggest clones make up about 0.42%. The sequencing input was naive CD4+ T cells sorted from blood. The receptors come from a man under 40 in good health. The CDR3 runs from the conserved cysteine through the conserved F or W. The D gene is left open where the match is weak. Size is omitted from some rows. Given values are once, few, many or a class for expanded clones.

V: TRBV18
size: NA
J: TRBJ1-5
D: NA
DNA: TGTGCCAGCTCACCGACACAGAGCAATCAGCCCCAGCATTTT
CDR3: CASSPTQSNQPQHF

V: TRBV2
size: NA
J: TRBJ1-1
D: NA
DNA: TGTGCCAGCCAGCTACGGGGAGGGTTACAGCGGGCTTTCTTT
CDR3: CASQLRGGLQRAFF

V: TRBV28
size: NA
J: TRBJ1-5
D: TRBD1
DNA: TGTGCCAGCAGCCAAGACAGGGTGGTAAAACAGCCCCAGCATTTT
CDR3: CASSQDRVVKQPQHF

V: TRBV7-9
size: NA
J: TRBJ2-3
D: NA
DNA: TGTGCCAGCAGCCAGGGGGGGCTAGCGGGCGGCAGCACAGATACGCAGTATTTT
CDR3: CASSQGGLAGGSTDTQYF

V: TRBV19
size: NA
J: TRBJ2-1
D: NA
DNA: TGTGCCAGTCGGACCCTAGGGGGAATCACCTACAATGAGCAGTTCTTC
CDR3: CASRTLGGITYNEQFF

V: TRBV5-1
size: NA
J: TRBJ2-5
D: NA
DNA: TGCGCCAGCAGTTCCGGGACACCAGGAGGAGAGACCCAGTACTTC
CDR3: CASSSGTPGGETQYF

V: TRBV5-1
size: NA
J: TRBJ2-7
D: TRBD2
DNA: TGCGCCAGCAGCCCGGGACTAGCGGACGAGCAGTACTTC
CDR3: CASSPGLADEQYF

V: TRBV7-4
size: once
J: TRBJ2-7
D: TRBD1
DNA: TGTGCCAGCAGCTCAGACAGGGACCGACCTCGGTGCGAGCAGTACTTC
CDR3: CASSSDRDRPRCEQYF

V: TRBV2
size: NA
J: TRBJ2-1
D: NA
DNA: TGTGCCAGCAGCGCCCAAAACAATGAGCAGTTCTTC
CDR3: CASSAQNNEQFF

V: TRBV28
size: NA
J: TRBJ1-5
D: NA
DNA: TGTGCCAGCACCCTGAGTGGCCAGCCCCAGCATTTT
CDR3: CASTLSGQPQHF

V: TRBV18
size: NA
J: TRBJ1-1
D: NA
DNA: TGTGCCAGCTCGCCAGACAGATACACTGAAGCTTTCTTT
CDR3: CASSPDRYTEAFF

V: TRBV27
size: NA
J: TRBJ2-1
D: TRBD2
DNA: TGTGCCATCAGATCCCCTAGCGGTAATGAGCAGTTCTTC
CDR3: CAIRSPSGNEQFF

V: TRBV7-6
size: NA
J: TRBJ2-3
D: TRBD2
DNA: TGTGCCAGCAGCTCACAAACCCCACTAGCGGTGAGCACAGATACGCAGTATTTT
CDR3: CASSSQTPLAVSTDTQYF

V: TRBV5-6
size: NA
J: TRBJ2-1
D: NA
DNA: TGTGCCAGCAGCTTGGATGCGGGAAGGGAGCAGTTCTTC
CDR3: CASSLDAGREQFF

V: TRBV18
size: NA
J: TRBJ1-1
D: NA
DNA: TGTGCCAGCTCACCAGATCGCCAGGGGACCATGAACACTGAAGCTTTCTTT
CDR3: CASSPDRQGTMNTEAFF

V: TRBV14
size: NA
J: TRBJ2-1
D: TRBD2
DNA: TGTGCCAGCAGCCTACTACTCGGGACTAAGAATCAGTTCTTC
CDR3: CASSLLLGTKNQFF

V: TRBV2
size: NA
J: TRBJ2-1
D: NA
DNA: TGTGCCAGCAGTGTAGAGCCAGGGTTTTCTCGCTCCTACAATGAGCAGTTCTTC
CDR3: CASSVEPGFSRSYNEQFF

V: TRBV2
size: NA
J: TRBJ2-1
D: TRBD2
DNA: TGTGCCAGCAGTGAAGGCGGCGGGAGCTCCTACAATGAGCAGTTCTTC
CDR3: CASSEGGGSSYNEQFF

V: TRBV5-1
size: NA
J: TRBJ1-2
D: NA
DNA: TGCGCCAGCAGCTTGGGGGTAGTATCGGGAAATGGCTACACCTTC
CDR3: CASSLGVVSGNGYTF

V: TRBV10-1
size: once
J: TRBJ2-1
D: NA
DNA: TGCGCCAGCAGTGCTCAGGGCTACAATGAGCAGTTCTTC
CDR3: CASSAQGYNEQFF

V: TRBV5-6
size: once
J: TRBJ2-2
D: TRBD1
DNA: TGTGCCAGCAGGCGAGAGACAGGGGTCACCGGGGAGCTGTTTTTT
CDR3: CASRRETGVTGELFF

V: TRBV9
size: NA
J: TRBJ2-1
D: NA
DNA: TGTGCCAGCAGCGTAGCTCCTAGCAATGAGCAGTTCTTC
CDR3: CASSVAPSNEQFF

V: TRBV15
size: NA
J: TRBJ1-3
D: NA
DNA: TGTGCCACCCTCCAGGCTCCAATCTCTGGAAACACCATATATTTT
CDR3: CATLQAPISGNTIYF

V: TRBV14
size: NA
J: TRBJ2-3
D: TRBD1
DNA: TGTGCCAGCAGCCCGAGGGACAGAGTCACAGATACGCAGTATTTT
CDR3: CASSPRDRVTDTQYF

V: TRBV7-2
size: NA
J: TRBJ2-1
D: NA
DNA: TGTGCCAGCAGCTTAATGGTTTTCAATGAGCAGTTCTTC
CDR3: CASSLMVFNEQFF

V: TRBV11-2
size: NA
J: TRBJ2-7
D: NA
DNA: TGTGCCAGCAGCTCGGTCCCCTACGAGCAGTACTTC
CDR3: CASSSVPYEQYF

V: TRBV5-1
size: NA
J: TRBJ2-1
D: NA
DNA: TGCGCCAGCAGCTTGGCTCTCAGCGGTAGCTCCTACAATGAGCAGTTCTTC
CDR3: CASSLALSGSSYNEQFF

V: TRBV9
size: NA
J: TRBJ2-3
D: TRBD2
DNA: TGTGCCAGCAGCGTAGACGGTCGAGCGGGGGCTAGCACAGATACGCAGTATTTT
CDR3: CASSVDGRAGASTDTQYF

V: TRBV4-3
size: NA
J: TRBJ2-3
D: TRBD2
DNA: TGCGCCAGCAGCTCCCGGGGGGCAGATACGCAGTATTTT
CDR3: CASSSRGADTQYF